This paragraph reports one T cell receptor (beta chain). In the source study's methods: Using reference gene primer amplification, nucleated cell counts were estimated. Clones were sequenced by immunoSEQ multiplex PCR, and TCRdb holds only the in-frame ones, with some missing. D and trimming come from the DNA, and the V and J calls and clone size come from that table. The sample contains over 600,000 clones, 70% to 90% of which appear only once. The data were obtained in a study of blood T cell repertoires in COVID-19. About the research overall: Some COVID-19 samples were acute and others convalescent; all came from the United States, Italy and Spain. The analysed material was cDNA or gDNA that came from T cells, B-cell-depleted T cells, or PBMCs.

CDR1 and CDR2 (germline): SGDLS, YYNGEE. V was clipped by 1 base and J by 7 bases, with 15 bases between them. The CDR3 is made up of 16 amino acids. The receptor was derived from a woman under 30 with acute or convalescent COVID-19. The rearrangement uses TRBV9 and TRBJ1-6, with TRBD1 as a possible D gene (6 bases). The material sequenced was peripheral blood. The CDR3 here is CASSVIKGVRNSPLHF. CDR3 bases: TGTGCCAGCAGCGTAATAAAGGGGGTACGGAATTCACCCCTCCACTTT.